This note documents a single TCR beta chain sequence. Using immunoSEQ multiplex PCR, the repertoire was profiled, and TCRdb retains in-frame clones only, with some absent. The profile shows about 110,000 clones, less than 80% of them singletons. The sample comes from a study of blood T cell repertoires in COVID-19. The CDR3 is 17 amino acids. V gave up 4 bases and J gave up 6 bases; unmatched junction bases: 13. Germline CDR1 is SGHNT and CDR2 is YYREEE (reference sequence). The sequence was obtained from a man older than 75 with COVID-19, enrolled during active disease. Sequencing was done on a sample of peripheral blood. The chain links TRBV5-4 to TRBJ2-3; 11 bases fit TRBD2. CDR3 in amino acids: CASSRGGTSGVTDTQYF. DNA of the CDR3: TGTGCCAGCAGCCGAGGCGGGACTAGCGGTGTAACGGATACGCAGTATTTT.